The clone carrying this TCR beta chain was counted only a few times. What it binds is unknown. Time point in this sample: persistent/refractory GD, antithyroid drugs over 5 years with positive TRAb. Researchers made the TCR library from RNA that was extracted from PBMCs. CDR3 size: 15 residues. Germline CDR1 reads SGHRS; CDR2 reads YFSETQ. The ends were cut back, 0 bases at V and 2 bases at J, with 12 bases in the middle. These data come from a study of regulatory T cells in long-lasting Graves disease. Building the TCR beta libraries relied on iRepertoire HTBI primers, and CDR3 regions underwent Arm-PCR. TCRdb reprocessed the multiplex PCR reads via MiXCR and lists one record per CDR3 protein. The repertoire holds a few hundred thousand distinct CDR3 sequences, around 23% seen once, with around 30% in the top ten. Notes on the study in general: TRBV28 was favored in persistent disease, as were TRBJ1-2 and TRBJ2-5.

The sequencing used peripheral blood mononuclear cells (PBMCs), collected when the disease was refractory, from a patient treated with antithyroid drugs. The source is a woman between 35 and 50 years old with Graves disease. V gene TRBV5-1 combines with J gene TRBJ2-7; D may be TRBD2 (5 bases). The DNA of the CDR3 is TGCGCCAGCAGCTTGGTGGCGGGCAGCCCCTACGAGCAGTACTTC. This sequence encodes CASSLVAGSPYEQYF. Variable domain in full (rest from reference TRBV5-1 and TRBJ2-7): KAGVTQTPRYLIKTRGQQVTLSCSPISGHRSVSWYQQTPGQGLQFLFEYFSETQRNKGNFPGRFSGRQFSNSRSEMNVSTLELGDSALYLCASSLVAGSPYEQYFGPGTRLTVT.